A selection of T cell receptor beta chains follows, all from one sample in a study of radiotherapy plus CTLA-4 blockade in lung cancer. TCRdb's copy holds only in-frame clones and misses some; the assay was immunoSEQ multiplex PCR. The sample contains approximately 60,000 clones, almost 85% of which appear only once. The sample in question was peripheral blood, obtained from a patient treated with radiotherapy plus ipilimumab. The source is a human donor with non-small cell lung cancer whose response to radiotherapy plus ipilimumab could not be evaluated. Each CDR3 is given with its conserved first and last residue. D genes are given only for firm matches. Only part of the rows carry a size: once, few, many, or a class if the clone is expanded.

J gene,V gene,clone size,D gene,CDR3 DNA,CDR3 protein
TRBJ2-5,TRBV7-2,-,-,TGTGCCAGCAGGGGGGGGCTGGGGGAGACCCAGTACTTC,CASRGGLGETQYF
TRBJ1-1,TRBV5-1,-,-,TGCGCCAGCAGCTTGGGAGGAAGAAACACTGAAGCTTTCTTT,CASSLGGRNTEAFF
TRBJ1-5,TRBV15,-,-,TGTGCCACCAGCAGAGTACAGGGCGAGCCCCAGCATTTT,CATSRVQGEPQHF
TRBJ1-1,TRBV10-2,-,TRBD1,TGCGCCAGCAGTGATGTAAGTCGCCCAGGGGGCGGAGAAGCTTTCTTT,CASSDVSRPGGGEAFF
TRBJ2-3,TRBV19,-,-,TGTGCCAGTAGTATGGCGGGGGCGGTAGATACGCAGTATTTT,CASSMAGAVDTQYF
TRBJ1-2,TRBV7-9,-,-,TGTGCCAGCAGCTTGGGGCCAGATGGCTACACCTTC,CASSLGPDGYTF
TRBJ2-5,TRBV7-2,-,-,TGTGCCAGCACCCTCACTAGAAGTTGGGGAGAGACCCAGTACTTC,CASTLTRSWGETQYF
TRBJ2-7,TRBV5-4,medium-sized,TRBD2,TGTGCCAGCAGCCGGGGACTAGCGGGGGGGACCTACGAGCAGTACTTC,CASSRGLAGGTYEQYF
TRBJ2-2,TRBV5-1,-,-,TGCGCCAGCACGGGTATGGCCGGGGAGCTGTTTTTT,CASTGMAGELFF
TRBJ1-2,TRBV5-6,-,-,TGTGCCAGCAGCCCGAGGACAGCCTATGGCTACACCTTC,CASSPRTAYGYTF
TRBJ2-7,TRBV7-6,few,TRBD2,TGTGCCAGCAGCTTAGCGACTAGCGGGCCTTCCTACGAGCAGTACTTC,CASSLATSGPSYEQYF
TRBJ2-3,TRBV15,-,TRBD2,TGTGCCACCAGCACCAGACTAGCAAAAAGCACAGATACGCAGTATTTT,CATSTRLAKSTDTQYF
TRBJ2-2,TRBV7-2,-,-,TGTGCCAGCAGCTTATCTCCTAGTAACACCGGGGAGCTGTTTTTT,CASSLSPSNTGELFF
TRBJ1-1,TRBV6-5,-,-,TGTGCCAGCAGTTCCACCGGGACAACTAACACTGAAGCTTTCTTT,CASSSTGTTNTEAFF
TRBJ2-7,TRBV13,-,TRBD1,TGTGCCAGCAGCTCCCCGACAGGGGACGAGCAGTACTTC,CASSSPTGDEQYF
TRBJ2-7,TRBV7-2,-,TRBD1,TGTGCCAGCAGCCCCGGGACAGGGGGCCTCTACGAGCAGTACTTC,CASSPGTGGLYEQYF
TRBJ1-5,TRBV2,few,-,TGTGCCAGCAGCGCCCCAGGGATGAATCAGCCCCAGCATTTT,CASSAPGMNQPQHF
TRBJ1-6,TRBV9,-,TRBD1,TGTGCCAGCAGCGCCTGGGAAGGGACAGGGATATCACCCCTCCACTTT,CASSAWEGTGISPLHF
TRBJ1-2,TRBV6-5,-,-,TGTGCCAGCAGGACAGGACCGAACTATGGCTACACCTTC,CASRTGPNYGYTF
TRBJ1-2,TRBV9,-,TRBD1,TGTGCCAGCAGCCCCCGGACAGGGGAGGGTTATGGCTACACCTTC,CASSPRTGEGYGYTF
TRBJ1-2,TRBV9,-,TRBD1,TGTGCCAGCAGCCCAAACTGGGACAGGGAGGGCTATGGCTACACCTTC,CASSPNWDREGYGYTF
TRBJ2-5,TRBV11-2,few,TRBD2,TGTGCCAGCAGCTATGGGACTAGCGGGGGGTATAAAGAGACCCAGTACTTC,CASSYGTSGGYKETQYF
TRBJ2-5,TRBV6-6,-,-,TGTGCCAGCAGTTACTCCCGAAGGGGGGAGACCCAGTACTTC,CASSYSRRGETQYF
TRBJ2-7,TRBV5-1,-,-,TGCGCCAGCAGCTTGGATCCCGGGGTGCGGCAGGAGCAGTACTTC,CASSLDPGVRQEQYF
TRBJ1-3,TRBV4-1,few,-,TGCGCCAGCAGCCAAGGGCGGTACTCTGGAAACACCATATATTTT,CASSQGRYSGNTIYF
TRBJ1-2,TRBV19,-,-,TGTGCCAGTACTCCGTCCAGGAACTATGGCTACACCTTC,CASTPSRNYGYTF
TRBJ2-5,TRBV2,-,TRBD1,TGTGCCAGCAGGGGGGACAGGGGGTACCAAGGGACCCAGTACTTC,CASRGDRGYQGTQYF
TRBJ2-3,TRBV5-4,-,TRBD2,TGTGCCAGCAGTAAAGGGACTAGCGGGGGGGCTACTAGCACAGATACGCAGTATTTT,CASSKGTSGGATSTDTQYF
TRBJ2-3,TRBV28,-,-,TGTGCCAGCTCCCGGGAGAGGGAGAGGACAGATACGCAGTATTTT,CASSRERERTDTQYF
TRBJ2-2,TRBV5-1,-,TRBD1,TGCGCCAGCAGCTTTGTAACAGGGGGCTACGGGGAGCTGTTTTTT,CASSFVTGGYGELFF
TRBJ1-2,TRBV5-1,-,-,TGCGCCAGCAGCTTGGAGGAACAGAGAACCTATGGCTACACCTTC,CASSLEEQRTYGYTF
TRBJ1-6,TRBV5-4,-,-,TGTGCCAGCAGTCTTCGGACGGCCCTGAGGGGGAATTCACCCCTCCACTTT,CASSLRTALRGNSPLHF
TRBJ2-5,TRBV4-1,-,TRBD2,TGCGCCAGCAGCCACCGGGGGGGACTAAAAGCGTACCAAGAGACCCAGTACTTC,CASSHRGGLKAYQETQYF
TRBJ2-5,TRBV19,-,-,TGTGCCAGTAGTACCTTTGGAGTTAAGAGAGAGACCCAGTACTTC,CASSTFGVKRETQYF
TRBJ1-6,TRBV7-2,-,TRBD1,TGTGCCAGCAGCTCAGGACAGGGCACAAATTCACCCCTCCACTTT,CASSSGQGTNSPLHF
TRBJ2-3,TRBV5-5,-,TRBD2,TGTGCCAGCAGGTTGCTAGCGGGGGATCCCAGTAGCACAGATACGCAGTATTTT,CASRLLAGDPSSTDTQYF
TRBJ2-7,TRBV4-3,-,-,TGCGCCAGCAGCCAAGCCACATACAGGATCAACGAGCAGTACTTC,CASSQATYRINEQYF
TRBJ2-7,TRBV19,-,-,TGTGCCAGTATTCCCCGGAGTGGGGAGCAGTACTTC,CASIPRSGEQYF
TRBJ2-7,TRBV2,-,TRBD1,TGTGCCAGCAGTGACGGGGACAGAGGATCCTACGAGCAGTACTTC,CASSDGDRGSYEQYF